This TCR beta chain was profiled in a study of identifying expanded T cells in peripheral blood (dated by TCRdb to between 2019 and 2020). Study-wide context: Technical replicates were generated by sequencing separate aliquots of the same genomic DNA pool, with four replicates compared pairwise.

TCRbeta CDR3 regions were profiled with the immunoSEQ Assay using bias-controlled multiplex PCR amplification of genomic DNA. The authors processed their data as follows. To quantify the absolute abundance of each unique TCRbeta CDR3 region, the sequences were collapsed and filtered. Two models were used to test differential abundance: a binomial model (Fisher-equivalent) and a beta-binomial model that adds time-dependent variance fitted from healthy donors. Clones with fewer than 5 combined templates were removed, and a clone was called differentially abundant if the clone's Benjamini-Hochberg FDR was below 0.01. In the beta-binomial model, variance was expressed as a function of the total template count across the two samples, in the form v = (b*log(k)+a)^2. TCRdb mirrors the immuneACCESS table, restricted to in-frame sequences. Some clones are absent from its copies; in checked studies, under half trace to an unresolved V gene, and the reason for the others is unknown. V and J calls and clone size come straight from that table; D and trimming were deduced from the DNA. Here the sample has about 58,000 clones; about nine tenths occur a single time. Of the sample, 3% to 4.5% is held by the ten largest clones.

Broader findings and caveats from the paper: The beta-binomial model significantly reduced the number of clones called differentially abundant and the false-positive rate across all healthy-donor time intervals. The authors expected that biological variance in healthy repertoires might rise further over much longer intervals, such as months to years. Across all healthy donors, variance in clone template counts between approximately two-week samples was found to increase significantly with total template count. Around 1.3 differentially abundant clones were flagged by the binomial model between technical replicates, whereas about 15 and 19 were flagged over about two weeks and four weeks, respectively.

To note about this clone: It has no known antigen specificity. No quality values exist for individual bases; no much larger clone is one base distant.

During the collection period, no infections or other immune events were recorded for the healthy donors. Blood repertoires from healthy donors were used as a training cohort for calibrating time-dependent variance in a beta-binomial model of differential abundance of T-cell clones. The training cohort included 10 or so healthy donors, of whom 3 were female and 7 were male. Donor ages ranged from about 29 to 65 years, with an average of roughly 46 years. Whole blood was collected from each healthy donor at three time points spaced two weeks apart and obtained from a commercial supplier. For immunosequencing, genomic DNA was extracted from whole blood that had not been sorted. The receptor comes from a person aged 18 to 70 in good health. What was sequenced was blood.

CDR3 sequence: CASSLADRGPYNEQFF. In nucleotides, the sequence is TGTGCCAGCAGCTTGGCGGACAGGGGGCCCTACAATGAGCAGTTCTTC. This sequence uses TRBV5-4 and TRBJ2-1; 11 nucleotides in the junction match TRBD1. Compared with germline, V lacks 0 bases and J lacks 2 bases; bases without a gene match: 1. Measured from the cysteine to the phenylalanine, the CDR3 is 16 residues long. The kept DNA is CDR3 alone, 48 bases in frame from the first base. Taken from the germline V gene (reference sequence), the CDR1 and CDR2 loops are SGHNT and YYREEE.